This T cell receptor beta chain was captured by sequencing in a study of cytomegalovirus exposure and HLA in healthy donors. Study conclusions and caveats: The TCR clusters that emerged in the first cohort tended, a later analysis found, to co-occur in the approximately 130 validation repertoires. Researchers counted approximately 160 TCR beta chains as cytomegalovirus-associated.

TCRdb keeps only in-frame clones here, not all; method: immunoSEQ multiplex PCR. The sample holds some 110,000 clones; around 83% are singletons and the top ten take roughly 4.2%. A remark on this clone: Its target is not known.

CDR1 and CDR2 (germline): LNHDA, SQIVND (reference sequence). Trimming removed 5 bases from V and 4 bases from J; junction bases left unmatched: 8. The CDR3 sequence is 16 residues long. The source material was PBMCs. This clonotype was obtained from a woman younger than 35 in good health and CMV-seropositive. The chain combines TRBV19 with TRBJ1-6; the match to TRBD1 covers 7 bases. In DNA, the CDR3 is TGTGCCAGTAGTTTCGATAAGGGACAGTATAATTCACCCCTCCACTTT. Amino acids: CASSFDKGQYNSPLHF. The variable domain in full, with the rest retrieved from reference TRBV19 and TRBJ1-6, is DGGITQSPKYLFRKEGQNVTLSCEQNLNHDAMYWYRQDPGQGLRLIYYSQIVNDFQKGDIAEGYSVSREKKESFPLTVTSAQKNPTAFYLCASSFDKGQYNSPLHFGNGTRLTVT.